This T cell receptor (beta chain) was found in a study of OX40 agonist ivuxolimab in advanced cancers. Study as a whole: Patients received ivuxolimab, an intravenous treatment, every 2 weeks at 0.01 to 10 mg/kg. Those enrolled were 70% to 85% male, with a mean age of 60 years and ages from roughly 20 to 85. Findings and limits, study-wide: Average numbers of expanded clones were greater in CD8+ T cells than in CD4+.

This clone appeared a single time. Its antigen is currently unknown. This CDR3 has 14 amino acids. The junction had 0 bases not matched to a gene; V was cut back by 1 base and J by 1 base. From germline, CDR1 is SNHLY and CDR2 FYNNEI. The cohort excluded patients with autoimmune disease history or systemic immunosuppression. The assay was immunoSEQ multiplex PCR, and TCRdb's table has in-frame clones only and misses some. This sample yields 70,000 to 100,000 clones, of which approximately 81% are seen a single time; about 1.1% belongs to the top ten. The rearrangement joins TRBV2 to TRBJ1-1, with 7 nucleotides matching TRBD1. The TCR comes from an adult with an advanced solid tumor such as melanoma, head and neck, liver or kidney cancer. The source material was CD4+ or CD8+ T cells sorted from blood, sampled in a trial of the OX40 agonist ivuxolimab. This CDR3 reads CASSEGQGNTEAFF. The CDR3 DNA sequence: TGTGCCAGCAGTGAAGGACAGGGGAACACTGAAGCTTTCTTT.